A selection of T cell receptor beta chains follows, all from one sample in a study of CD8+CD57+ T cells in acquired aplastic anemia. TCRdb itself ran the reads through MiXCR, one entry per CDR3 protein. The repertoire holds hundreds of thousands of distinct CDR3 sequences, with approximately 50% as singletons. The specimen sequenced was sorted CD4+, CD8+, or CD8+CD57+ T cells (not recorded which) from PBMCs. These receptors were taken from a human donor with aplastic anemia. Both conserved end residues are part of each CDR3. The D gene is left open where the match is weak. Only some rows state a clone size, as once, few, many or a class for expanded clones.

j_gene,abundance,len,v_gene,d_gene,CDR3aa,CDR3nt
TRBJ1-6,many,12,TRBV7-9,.,CASSQPNRAPHF,TGTGCCAGCAGCCAGCCAAACAGGGCCCCCCACTTT
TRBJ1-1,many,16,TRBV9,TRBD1,CASSVADRGLVSEAFF,TGTGCCAGCAGCGTCGCAGACAGGGGGTTAGTCTCTGAAGCTTTCTTT
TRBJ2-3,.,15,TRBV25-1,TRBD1,CASSESGTGADTQYF,TGTGCCAGCAGTGAATCGGGGACAGGGGCAGATACGCAGTATTTT
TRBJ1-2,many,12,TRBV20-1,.,CSARAGRPGYTF,TGCAGTGCTAGAGCTGGCCGCCCCGGCTACACCTTC
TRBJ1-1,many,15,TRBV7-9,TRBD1,CASRPTDRTHTEAFF,TGTGCCAGCAGACCCACGGACAGGACCCACACTGAAGCTTTCTTT
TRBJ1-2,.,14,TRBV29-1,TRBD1,CSVDGQGGIYGYTF,TGCAGCGTGGATGGACAGGGAGGAATTTATGGCTACACCTTC
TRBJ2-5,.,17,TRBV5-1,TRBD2,CASSLPSTSGGVETQYF,TGCGCCAGCAGCTTGCCCTCGACTAGCGGGGGAGTAGAGACCCAGTACTTC
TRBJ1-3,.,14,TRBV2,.,CASRTLPSGNTIYF,TGTGCCAGCCGAACACTCCCCTCTGGAAACACCATATATTTT
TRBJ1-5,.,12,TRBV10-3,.,CAIATANQPQHF,TGTGCCATCGCGACAGCAAATCAGCCCCAGCATTTT
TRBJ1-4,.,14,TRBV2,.,CASSEITASEKLFF,TGTGCCAGCAGTGAAATAACGGCGAGTGAAAAACTGTTTTTT
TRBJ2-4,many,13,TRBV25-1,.,CASSAAGDNIQYF,TGTGCCAGCAGTGCGGCAGGCGACAACATTCAGTACTTC
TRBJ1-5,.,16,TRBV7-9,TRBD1,CASSRDRVVWNQPQHF,TGTGCCAGCAGCCGCGACAGGGTAGTCTGGAATCAGCCCCAGCATTTT
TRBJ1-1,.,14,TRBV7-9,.,CASSRGPQNTEAFF,TGTGCCAGCAGCAGGGGACCTCAGAACACTGAAGCTTTCTTT
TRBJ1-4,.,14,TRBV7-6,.,CASSGKRGTEKLFF,TGTGCCAGCAGTGGAAAGAGGGGGACTGAAAAACTGTTTTTT
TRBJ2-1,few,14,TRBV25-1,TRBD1,CASSETGAYNEQFF,TGTGCCAGCAGTGAGACAGGGGCTTACAATGAGCAGTTCTTC
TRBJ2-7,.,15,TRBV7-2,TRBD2,CASKLLAGVSYEQYF,TGTGCCAGCAAACTACTAGCGGGGGTATCCTACGAGCAGTACTTC
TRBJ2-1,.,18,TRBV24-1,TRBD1,CTTGDRTGGETGKSEQFF,TGTACCACCGGTGATAGGACAGGGGGCGAGACGGGGAAGAGTGAGCAGTTCTTC
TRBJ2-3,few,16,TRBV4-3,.,CASSQDGGSSTDTQYF,TGCGCCAGCAGCCAGGATGGGGGTTCTAGCACAGATACGCAGTATTTT
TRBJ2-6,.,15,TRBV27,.,CASSMVAGRANVLTF,TGTGCCAGCAGTATGGTCGCGGGCCGGGCCAACGTCCTGACTTTC
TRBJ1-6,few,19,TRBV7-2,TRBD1,CASSSIPKDRRNDSSPLHF,TGTGCCAGCAGCTCGATCCCAAAGGACAGGCGAAATGATAGTTCACCCCTCCACTTT
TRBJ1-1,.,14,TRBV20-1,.,CSASNSDPFAEAFF,TGCAGTGCCAGTAATTCAGACCCATTCGCTGAAGCTTTCTTT
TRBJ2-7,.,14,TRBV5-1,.,CASSLGQDPYEQYF,TGCGCCAGCAGCTTGGGCCAGGACCCCTACGAGCAGTACTTC
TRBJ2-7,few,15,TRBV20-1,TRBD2,CSARDLAGGIYEQYF,TGCAGTGCTAGGGACCTAGCGGGAGGCATCTACGAGCAGTACTTC
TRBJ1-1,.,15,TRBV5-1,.,CASSLVWETNTEAFF,TGCGCCAGCAGCTTGGTCTGGGAAACGAACACTGAAGCTTTCTTT
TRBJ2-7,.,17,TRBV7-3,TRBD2,CASSSPAGGGTSYEQYF,TGTGCCAGCAGCTCACCCGCGGGGGGGGGGACCTCCTACGAGCAGTACTTC
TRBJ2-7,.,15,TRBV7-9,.,CASSFGLSGLNEQYF,TGTGCCAGCAGCTTCGGGTTGAGCGGGCTTAACGAGCAGTACTTC
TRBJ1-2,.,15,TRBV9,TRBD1,CASSPRTGANYGYTF,TGTGCCAGCAGCCCTAGGACAGGGGCTAACTATGGCTACACCTTC
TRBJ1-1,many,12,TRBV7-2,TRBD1,CAILLTGAEAFF,TGTGCCATCCTGCTAACAGGGGCTGAAGCTTTCTTT
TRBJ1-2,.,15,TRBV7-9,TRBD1,CASSTTGQTYNGYTF,TGTGCCAGCAGCACGACGGGACAGACGTACAATGGCTACACCTTC
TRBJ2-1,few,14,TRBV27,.,CASSLVGFDNEQFF,TGTGCCAGCAGTTTGGTCGGGTTCGACAATGAGCAGTTCTTC
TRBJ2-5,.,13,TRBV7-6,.,CASSYTPQETQYF,TGTGCCAGCAGTTACACCCCCCAAGAGACCCAGTACTTC
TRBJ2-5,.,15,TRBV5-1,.,CASSLRGAGGETQYF,TGCGCCAGCAGCTTGCGCGGGGCAGGGGGAGAGACCCAGTACTTC
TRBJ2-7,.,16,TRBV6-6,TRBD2,CASSSRTSGITYEQYF,TGTGCCAGCAGCTCCAGGACTAGCGGGATAACCTACGAGCAGTACTTC
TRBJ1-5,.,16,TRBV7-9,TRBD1,CASSDFWDRAHQPQHF,TGTGCCAGCAGCGACTTCTGGGACAGGGCTCACCAGCCCCAGCATTTT
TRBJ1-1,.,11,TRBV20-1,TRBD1,CSGRDRGEAFF,TGCAGCGGGAGGGACAGAGGTGAAGCTTTCTTT